Listed below are T cell receptor beta chains from one sample, sequenced in a study of blood T cell repertoires in COVID-19. Repertoires were generated with immunoSEQ multiplex PCR, while TCRdb's copy carries only in-frame clones and drops some. The table records 200,000 to 300,000 clones, around 81% of them present only once. Specimen: peripheral blood. The receptor source for this set is a woman aged 55-69 years with active or convalescent COVID-19. CDR3s include the opening cysteine and the closing phenylalanine or tryptophan.

TRBJ1-5,TRBV7-9,CASSLAGDNQPQHF
TRBJ1-1,TRBV12-3/TRBV12-4,CASSRQGQAEAFF
TRBJ2-2,TRBV5-5,CASSFLSESGELFF
TRBJ2-4,TRBV11-2,CASSPGLSNIQYF
TRBJ2-3,TRBV29-1,CSVELLNYRTDTQYF
TRBJ2-6,TRBV5-1,CASSMTLPPSGANVLTF
TRBJ1-2,TRBV4-1,CASSQDGDGYTF
TRBJ1-2,TRBV12-3/TRBV12-4,CASSQLEDYGYTF
TRBJ2-1,TRBV7-3,CASSLSGSYNEQFF
TRBJ2-1,TRBV11-3,CASSLYSGSGFNEQFF
TRBJ1-2,TRBV27,CASSLRGYTF
TRBJ2-2,TRBV19,CASGEGTGELFF
TRBJ1-2,TRBV2,CASSEDDSPYYGYTF
TRBJ2-1,TRBV7-9,CASSSDILIYNEQFF
TRBJ1-2,TRBV18,CASSPGDSRYGYTF
TRBJ1-2,TRBV5-8,CASSLGLGQGVDGYTF
TRBJ1-3,TRBV6-4,CASSYFSYLFSGNTIYF
TRBJ2-3,TRBV5-5,CASSSRTSRSDTQYF
TRBJ1-5,TRBV18,CASSQTGNSNQPQHF
TRBJ1-2,TRBV7-2,CASMPGDNYGYTF
TRBJ2-7,TRBV2,CASSGGQGQFYEQYF
TRBJ2-2,TRBV9,CASSVDLSFGGELFF
TRBJ2-3,TRBV28,CASSTGTGGTDTQYF
TRBJ1-5,TRBV5-1,CASSLNAGGNQPQHF
TRBJ2-5,TRBV5-6,CASSYGTGAGETQYF
TRBJ2-1,TRBV3-1/TRBV3-2,CASSLNSGNYNEQFF
TRBJ2-3,TRBV6-2/TRBV6-3,CASSNSLSGGTDTQYF
TRBJ2-3,TRBV7-6,CASSSGTRMVGDTQYF
TRBJ2-1,TRBV9,CASSSYTSGGYNEQFF
TRBJ2-1,TRBV5-4,CASSLDSASRFNEQFF
TRBJ2-1,TRBV19,CATKVSLSSYNEQFF
TRBJ1-5,TRBV7-9,CASSLALSNQPQHF
TRBJ2-1,TRBV7-6,CASSLVTVSFYNEQFF